Listed here is a single T cell receptor (beta chain). Germline V gives CDR1 MGHRA, CDR2 YSYEKL. V lost 0 bases, J lost 10 bases, and 10 bases stayed unmatched. The CDR3 totals 17 residues. The method was immunoSEQ multiplex PCR; TCRdb's version includes in-frame clones alone and lacks a portion of them. Among some 21,000 clones listed, 80% to 95% were seen once. This sample was taken from a study of blood T cell repertoires in COVID-19. This receptor was obtained from a human donor in a cohort sampled during active COVID-19. The sample taken for sequencing was peripheral blood. The chain combines TRBV4-1 with TRBJ1-6, with 9 bases identical to TRBD1. The CDR3 region has the DNA TGCGCCAGCAGCCAAGAGTTCCGGGACAGGGTCTTCTCACCCCTCCACTTT. Its translation is CASSQEFRDRVFSPLHF.